The rows below give T cell receptor beta chains drawn from one sample of a study of cytomegalovirus exposure and HLA in healthy donors. Sequencing was performed with immunoSEQ multiplex PCR; in TCRdb, only in-frame clones are kept and a portion is missing. The sample lists 150,000 to 200,000 clones; approximately 78% were seen once. Sequenced input: PBMCs. These receptors all stem from a woman between 45 and 60 years old in good health and CMV-seropositive. The CDR3 runs from the conserved cysteine through the conserved F or W. A D gene is named only where the DNA matches it firmly. Only some rows state a clone size, as once, few, many or a class for expanded clones.

16	TRBV4-1	TRBD2	-	TRBJ2-2	CASSLAGGPDTGELFF	TGCGCCAGCAGCCTAGCGGGGGGGCCCGACACCGGGGAGCTGTTTTTT
14	TRBV6-1	TRBD2	once	TRBJ2-3	CASSLGLGTDTQYF	TGTGCCAGCAGTCTGGGACTAGGCACAGATACGCAGTATTTT
14	TRBV11-3	-	-	TRBJ2-3	CASSLGGDSDTQYF	TGTGCCAGCAGCTTAGGGGGGGACTCAGATACGCAGTATTTT
14	TRBV5-4	-	once	TRBJ2-5	CASSFQTVQETQYF	TGTGCCAGCAGCTTTCAGACAGTCCAAGAGACCCAGTACTTC
13	TRBV13	-	-	TRBJ1-2	CASTYSGIGGYTF	TGTGCCAGCACCTATTCCGGGATAGGAGGCTACACCTTC
16	TRBV11-2	TRBD2	-	TRBJ2-7	CASSVRLAGSSYEQYF	TGTGCCAGCAGCGTGCGACTAGCGGGGAGCTCCTACGAGCAGTACTTC
17	TRBV18	TRBD1	-	TRBJ1-3	CASSPPGQGIGGNTIYF	TGTGCCAGCTCACCACCGGGACAGGGGATCGGTGGAAACACCATATATTTT
14	TRBV10-3	-	once	TRBJ2-3	CAISVAMGTDTQYF	TGTGCCATCAGTGTAGCGATGGGCACAGATACGCAGTATTTT
15	TRBV6-5	-	-	TRBJ1-2	CASSSPVGGEYGYTF	TGTGCCAGCAGTTCCCCTGTGGGAGGGGAATATGGCTACACCTTC
16	TRBV5-4	-	once	TRBJ2-3	CASTLDPDIGTDTQYF	TGTGCCAGCACCTTAGACCCGGACATCGGCACAGATACGCAGTATTTT
13	TRBV15	-	-	TRBJ1-6	CATSRELRSPLHF	TGTGCCACCAGCAGAGAGCTACGTTCACCCCTCCACTTT
15	TRBV27	-	-	TRBJ2-3	CASSLQGGITDTQYF	TGTGCCAGCAGTTTACAGGGAGGAATCACAGATACGCAGTATTTT
14	TRBV9	-	-	TRBJ2-6	CASSVVTGANVLTF	TGTGCCAGCAGCGTAGTTACTGGGGCCAACGTCCTGACTTTC
14	TRBV29-1	TRBD1	-	TRBJ1-3	CSVEGTGAGNTIYF	TGCAGCGTTGAAGGGACAGGGGCTGGAAACACCATATATTTT
16	TRBV4-2	-	-	TRBJ1-2	CASSQDPPGGVDGYTF	TGTGCCAGCAGCCAAGACCCGCCGGGGGGGGTGGATGGCTACACCTTC
15	TRBV6-6	TRBD1	-	TRBJ1-6	CASTGTGGAGSPLHF	TGTGCCAGCACCGGGACAGGGGGCGCAGGGTCACCCCTCCACTTT
13	TRBV30	-	-	TRBJ2-7	CAWSFCRDCLRWF	TGTGCCTGGAGTTTTTGTCGGGACTGCCTTAGGTGGTTC
13	TRBV15	-	-	TRBJ1-5	CATSPDSNQPQHF	TGTGCCACCAGCCCCGACAGTAATCAGCCCCAGCATTTT
14	TRBV15	-	-	TRBJ2-1	CATSRDRGYNEQFF	TGTGCCACCAGCAGAGACCGGGGTTACAATGAGCAGTTCTTC
15	TRBV10-2	-	-	TRBJ2-1	CASWEEGSSYNEQFF	TGCGCCAGCTGGGAGGAGGGGAGCTCCTACAATGAGCAGTTCTTC
13	TRBV7-2	-	-	TRBJ1-1	CASSFGPYTEAFF	TGTGCCAGCAGCTTCGGTCCTTACACTGAAGCTTTCTTT
16	TRBV7-3	TRBD1	-	TRBJ1-1	CASSLVPDRGNTEAFF	TGTGCCAGCAGCCTCGTCCCGGACAGGGGGAACACTGAAGCTTTCTTT
15	TRBV19	TRBD2	-	TRBJ2-7	CASSPRLAGGNEQYF	TGTGCCAGTAGCCCCCGACTAGCGGGAGGCAACGAGCAGTACTTC
15	TRBV4-2	-	-	TRBJ2-1	CASSQVTYDYNEQFF	TGTGCCAGCAGCCAAGTTACATATGATTACAATGAGCAGTTCTTC
11	TRBV30	-	-	TRBJ1-2	CAWRGVYGYTF	TGTGCCTGGAGGGGAGTGTATGGCTACACCTTC
13	TRBV7-9	-	-	TRBJ1-2	CSSSLAGANGYTF	TGTTCCAGCAGCTTGGCGGGGGCCAATGGCTACACCTTC
13	TRBV6-1	-	-	TRBJ2-7	CASSSETAYEQYF	TGTGCCAGCAGTTCTGAGACAGCCTACGAGCAGTACTTC